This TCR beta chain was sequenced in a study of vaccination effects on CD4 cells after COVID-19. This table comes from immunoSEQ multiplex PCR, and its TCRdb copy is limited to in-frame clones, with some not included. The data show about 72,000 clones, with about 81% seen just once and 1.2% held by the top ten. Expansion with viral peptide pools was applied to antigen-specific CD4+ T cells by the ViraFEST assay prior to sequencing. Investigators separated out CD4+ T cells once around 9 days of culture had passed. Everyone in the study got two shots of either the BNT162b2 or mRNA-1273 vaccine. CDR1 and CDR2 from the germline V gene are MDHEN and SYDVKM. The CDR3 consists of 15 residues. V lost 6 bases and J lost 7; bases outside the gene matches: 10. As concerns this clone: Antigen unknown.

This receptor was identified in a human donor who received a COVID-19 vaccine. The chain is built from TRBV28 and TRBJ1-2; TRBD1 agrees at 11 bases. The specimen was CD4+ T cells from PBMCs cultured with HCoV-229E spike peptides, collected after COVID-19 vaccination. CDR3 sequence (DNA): TGTGCCAGCAGAGGAAAGGGACAGGGGGTCAGTGGCTACACCTTC. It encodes CASRGKGQGVSGYTF.